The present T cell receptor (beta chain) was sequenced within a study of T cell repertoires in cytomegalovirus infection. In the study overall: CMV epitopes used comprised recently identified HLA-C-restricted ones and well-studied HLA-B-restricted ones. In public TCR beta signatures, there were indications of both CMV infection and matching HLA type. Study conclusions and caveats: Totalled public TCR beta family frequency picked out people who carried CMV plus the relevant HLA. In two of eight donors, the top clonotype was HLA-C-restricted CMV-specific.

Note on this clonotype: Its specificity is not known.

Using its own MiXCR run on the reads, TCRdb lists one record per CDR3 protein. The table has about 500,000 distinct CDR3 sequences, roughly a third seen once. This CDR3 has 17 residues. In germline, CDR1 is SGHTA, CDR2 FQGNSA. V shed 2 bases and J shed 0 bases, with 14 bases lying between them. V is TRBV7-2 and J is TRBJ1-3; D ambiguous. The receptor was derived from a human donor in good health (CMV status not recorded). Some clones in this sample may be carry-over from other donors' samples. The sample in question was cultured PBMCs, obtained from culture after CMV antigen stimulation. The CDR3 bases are TGTGCCAGCAGCTTAATAGGAGGGCTCTTCTCTGGAAACACCATATATTTT. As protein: CASSLIGGLFSGNTIYF.